This record concerns one T cell receptor beta chain sequence. Method: immunoSEQ multiplex PCR; TCRdb's copy keeps in-frame clones and lacks some. The sample includes about 100,000 clones, 70% to 90% of them seen just once. Trimming took off 1 base at V and 0 bases at J, with 6 bases between the two ends. CDR1 is SGHVS and CDR2 is FQNEAQ in the germline V gene. This CDR3 is built from 14 residues. These data come from a study of blood T cell repertoires in COVID-19. The rearrangement uses TRBV7-8 and TRBJ1-1, with D unresolved. The specimen sequenced was peripheral blood. The receptor's source is a man aged 50 or older with active or convalescent COVID-19. The CDR3 loop reads CASSLGRMNTEAFF. In DNA form, the CDR3 reads TGTGCCAGCAGCTTAGGTAGAATGAACACTGAAGCTTTCTTT.